This is a list of T cell receptor beta chains from one sample in a study of T-cell reconstitution after alpha-beta-depleted transplantation in children. Each CDR3 protein is one row after TCRdb ran MiXCR on the PCR reads. The sample contains hundreds of thousands of distinct CDR3 sequences, less than 20% of which appear only once. Sequencing used PBMCs, mostly from graft donor cells, obtained 360 days after TCRalphabeta/CD19-depleted stem cell transplant. All receptors come from a male patient younger than 18 who had a stem cell transplant for acute lymphoblastic leukemia, so the T cells may come from the graft donor. Both conserved end residues are part of each CDR3. The D gene is left open where the match is weak. Not every row has a clone size; where given, it reads once, few, many or a size class.

TRBV30	TRBD2	.	TRBJ2-1	TGTGCCTGGAGTCTACTAGCGGTGAACAATGAGCAGTTCTTC	CAWSLLAVNNEQFF
TRBV6-1	TRBD1	.	TRBJ1-6	TGTGCCAGCCAGACAGGGGAAGGTTCACCCCTCCACTTT	CASQTGEGSPLHF
TRBV7-9	TRBD1	few	TRBJ2-1	TGTGCCAGCAGCTTGGGGACAGGGGGAGCGGCTGAGCAGTTCTTC	CASSLGTGGAAEQFF
TRBV28	.	many	TRBJ2-7	TGTGCCAGCGGGTTGTCCTGGATTTACCACGAGCAGTACTTC	CASGLSWIYHEQYF
TRBV10-2	TRBD2	.	TRBJ2-2	TGCGCCAGCAGTGCCCCTAGCGGGAAGTCTACCGGGGAGCTGTTTTTT	CASSAPSGKSTGELFF
TRBV4-1	TRBD1	.	TRBJ1-2	TGCGCCAGCAGTCCGAAGATGACGGGACAGGCCAACTATGGCTACACCTTC	CASSPKMTGQANYGYTF
TRBV5-1	.	.	TRBJ2-5	TGCGCCAGCAGCGGAGCGAAGGGCGCAGAGGTGAAGACCCAGTACTTC	CASSGAKGAEVKTQYF
TRBV29-1	TRBD2	.	TRBJ2-1	TGCAGCGTACGCGGGAGGGCCGTCAATGAGCAGTTCTTC	CSVRGRAVNEQFF
TRBV7-2	.	.	TRBJ1-1	TGTGCCAGCAGCTTATCAGTGAGTGAAGCTTTCTTT	CASSLSVSEAFF
TRBV4-2	.	.	TRBJ2-5	TGTGCCAGCAGCCAAGTCACATGGGAGGAACAAGAGACCCAGTACTTC	CASSQVTWEEQETQYF
TRBV11-1	.	few	TRBJ1-4	TGTGCCAGCTCCCCCAGAAGGGGTGGTCCCTCAACTAATGAAAAACTGTTTTTT	CASSPRRGGPSTNEKLFF
TRBV4-2	.	many	TRBJ2-1	TGTGCCAGCAGCCAAGACCTAAACAATGAGCAGTTCTTC	CASSQDLNNEQFF
TRBV14	.	.	TRBJ2-6	TGTGCCAGCAGCCCCCAAAGGGCTGGGGCCAACGTCCTGACTTTC	CASSPQRAGANVLTF
TRBV29-1	.	.	TRBJ1-1	TGCAGCGTTGGCGTATGGGCGCAGGTCCACACTGAAGCTTTCTTT	CSVGVWAQVHTEAFF
TRBV2	TRBD2	once	TRBJ2-5	TGTGCCAGCACCAAGCGGGAGGTGGAAGAGACCCAGTACTTC	CASTKREVEETQYF
TRBV12-3/TRBV12-4	.	.	TRBJ2-6	TGTGCCAGCAGTTGGGTCTCTGGGGCCAACGTCCTGACTTTC	CASSWVSGANVLTF
TRBV7-3	TRBD1	few	TRBJ2-3	TGTGCCAGCAGCTTAATAGGGACAGGGTCTGCGGATACGCAGTATTTT	CASSLIGTGSADTQYF
TRBV4-2	.	.	TRBJ2-5	TGTGCCAGCAGCCAAGATCGATTGGCGGAAGAGACCCAGTACTTC	CASSQDRLAEETQYF
TRBV5-1	TRBD2	.	TRBJ2-5	TGCGCCAGCAGCTGGACTAGCGGGAAACAAGAGACCCAGTACTTC	CASSWTSGKQETQYF
TRBV5-1	.	few	TRBJ2-7	TGCGCCAGCAGCTTGGACAAGCCTTTCTACGAGCAGTACTTC	CASSLDKPFYEQYF
TRBV6-5	TRBD1	.	TRBJ1-2	TGTGCCAGCAGTACGGGACAGGGGCACTATGGCTACACCTTC	CASSTGQGHYGYTF
TRBV29-1	TRBD1	many	TRBJ1-1	TGCAGCGTCGGGAAACAGGGGGTGCGCACTGAAGCTTTCTTT	CSVGKQGVRTEAFF
TRBV11-2	TRBD2	many	TRBJ2-1	TGTGCCAGCACAGTTAGCGGGACCCTTACTGGTGAGCAGTTCTTC	CASTVSGTLTGEQFF
TRBV12-3/TRBV12-4	.	many	TRBJ2-1	TGTGCCAGCAGACCCCTGGGGGGTGAGCAGTTCTTC	CASRPLGGEQFF
TRBV2	.	.	TRBJ2-5	TGTGCCAGCAGTGAATCTAGGGTGGCGGAGACCCAGTACTTC	CASSESRVAETQYF
TRBV12-3/TRBV12-4	.	.	TRBJ2-7	TGTGCCAGCAGTTCAGGGAGGAGCTCCTACGAGCAGTACTTC	CASSSGRSSYEQYF
TRBV30	TRBD1	.	TRBJ1-1	TGTGCCTGGAGTGTACAGGGGGTCACTGAAGCTTTCTTT	CAWSVQGVTEAFF